These 10 T cell receptor beta chains were sequenced from one sample in a study of blood T cell repertoires in COVID-19. Measured with immunoSEQ multiplex PCR; TCRdb has only the in-frame clones, and not every one. The repertoire has under 140,000 clones, 76% of them found once; the top ten carry more than 3.5%. Sequencing input: peripheral blood. These receptors all come from a woman older than 75 with acute or convalescent COVID-19.

V and J are TRBV28 and TRBJ1-1; no clear D gene. This CDR3 spans 14 amino acids. The germline gives CDR1 MDHEN, CDR2 SYDVKM. V lost 5 bases to trimming and J lost 4 bases, with 14 bases between them. CDR3 residues: CASSPSTKSTEAFF. In nucleotides, the CDR3 is TGTGCCAGCAGTCCTTCGACAAAGAGCACTGAAGCTTTCTTT.

This sequence joins TRBV3-1 (or the pseudogene TRBV3-2) and TRBJ1-2; D is uncertain. This CDR3 contains 11 residues. Germline loops: CDR1 LGHDT, CDR2 YNNKEL (reference sequence). The ends were cut back, 3 bases at V and 9 bases at J, with 8 bases in the middle. The CDR3 sequence: CASSHSVSYTF. CDR3 nucleotide sequence: TGTGCCAGCAGCCACTCCGTAAGCTACACCTTC.

The chain links TRBV6-6 to TRBJ2-1, with a weak D call TRBD2 (6 bases). This CDR3 has 15 amino acids. Germline loops: CDR1 MNHNY, CDR2 SVGAGI (reference sequence). Trimming removed 6 bases at V and 4 bases at J, with 16 bases between. CDR3 nucleotides: TGTGCCAGCAGCCCCTCCCCGGGGGAGTACAATGAGCAGTTCTTC. This sequence encodes CASSPSPGEYNEQFF.

This chain links TRBV5-6 with TRBJ2-3; TRBD2 matches 8 bases. The J segment lost 0 bases and the V segment lost 3 bases, leaving 3 bases of the junction unmatched. The germline V gene has CDR1 SGHDT and CDR2 YYEEEE. There are 15 residues in the CDR3. The CDR3 coding sequence is TGTGCCAGCAGCTCCCCTAGCGGGAGCACAGATACGCAGTATTTT. It yields the protein CASSSPSGSTDTQYF.

This clone was observed a handful of times. The chain carries TRBV5-1 and TRBJ1-3; 9 bases align to TRBD1. J was trimmed by 2 bases and V by 0 bases; bases with no gene match: 0. The germline V gene has CDR1 SGHRS and CDR2 YFSETQ. This CDR3 is built from 15 residues. CDR3 protein: CASSLGDRAGNTIYF. The CDR3, as DNA: TGCGCCAGCAGCTTGGGGGACAGGGCTGGAAACACCATATATTTT.

As concerns this clone: In the same sample, other DNA sequences code for this CDR3. This chain joins TRBV7-9 and TRBJ1-1; no firm D call. In germline, CDR1 is SEHNR, CDR2 FQNEAQ (reference sequence). Trimming left V 0 bases short and J 5 bases short, with 7 bases between. The CDR3 is 13 amino acids. CDR3 DNA sequence: TGTGCCAGCAGCTTAGCAGGGAGGACTGAAGCTTTCTTT. This encodes CASSLAGRTEAFF.

V is TRBV18 and J is TRBJ1-3, with D possibly matching TRBD1 (5 bases). Trimming shortened V by 1 base and J by 4 bases, and 11 bases separated the two germline ends. CDR1 is KGHSH and CDR2 is LQKENI in the germline V gene. The CDR3 runs 15 residues. CDR3 protein: CASSPQEGHGNTIYF. CDR3 nucleotides: TGTGCCAGCTCACCACAGGAGGGGCACGGAAACACCATATATTTT.

V and J are TRBV5-5 and TRBJ2-2; D gene uncertain. CDR1 is SGHKS and CDR2 is YYEKEE in the germline V gene (reference sequence). V lost 4 bases and J 5 bases, leaving 9 bases between the germline ends. This CDR3 has 13 residues. CDR3 nucleotide sequence: TGTGCCAGCAGCACCGGTCCTACCGGGGAGCTGTTTTTT. This translates into CASSTGPTGELFF. Based on the CDR3 plus reference TRBV5-5 and TRBJ2-2, the full variable domain is DAGVTQSPTHLIKTRGQQVTLRCSPISGHKSVSWYQQVLGQGPQFIFQYYEKEERGRGNFPDRFSARQFPNYSSELNVNALLLGDSALYLCASSTGPTGELFFGEGSRLTVL.

This clone has only one observation. V gene TRBV30 combines with J gene TRBJ2-6; 10 nucleotides line up with TRBD1. Trimming removed 5 bases from V and 1 base from J; junction bases left unmatched: 8. CDR1 is GTSNPN and CDR2 is SVGIG in the germline V gene (reference sequence). The CDR3 is 17 amino acids. This chain's CDR3 is CAWDPGQGRSGANVLTF. CDR3 bases: TGTGCCTGGGATCCGGGACAGGGGAGATCTGGGGCCAACGTCCTGACTTTC. Filled out from reference TRBV30 and TRBJ2-6, the complete variable domain reads SQTIHQWPATLVQPVGSPLSLECTVEGTSNPNLYWYRQAAGRGLQLLFYSVGIGQISSEVPQNLSASRPQDRQFILSSKKLLLSDSGFYLCAWDPGQGRSGANVLTFGAGSRLTVL.

This sequence joins TRBV10-3 and TRBJ2-1, with 9 bases fitting TRBD2. Germline CDR1 reads ENHRY; CDR2 reads SYGVKD. The CDR3 consists of 14 residues. Trimming took 10 bases from V and 6 from J; bases not matched to a gene: 10. The CDR3 region has the DNA TGTGCCAGCGAAGCCGGGACTAGCCGCAATGAGCAGTTCTTC. Its protein is CASEAGTSRNEQFF.